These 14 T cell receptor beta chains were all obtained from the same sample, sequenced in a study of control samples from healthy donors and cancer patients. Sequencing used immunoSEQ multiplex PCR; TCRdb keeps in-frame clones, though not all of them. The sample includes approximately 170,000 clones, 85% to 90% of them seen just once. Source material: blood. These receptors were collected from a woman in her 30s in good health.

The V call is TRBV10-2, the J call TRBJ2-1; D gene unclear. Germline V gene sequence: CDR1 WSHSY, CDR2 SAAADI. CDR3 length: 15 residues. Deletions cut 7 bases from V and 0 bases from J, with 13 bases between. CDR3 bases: TGCGCCAGCAAGGGCGGTCGAAGCTCCTACAATGAGCAGTTCTTC. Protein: CASKGGRSSYNEQFF.

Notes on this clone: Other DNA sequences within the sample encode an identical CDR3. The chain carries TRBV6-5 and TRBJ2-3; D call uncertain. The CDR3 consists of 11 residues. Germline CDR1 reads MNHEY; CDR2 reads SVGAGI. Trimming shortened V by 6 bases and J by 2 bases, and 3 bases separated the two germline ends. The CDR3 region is CASRHTDTQYF. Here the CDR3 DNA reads TGTGCCAGCAGACACACAGATACGCAGTATTTT.

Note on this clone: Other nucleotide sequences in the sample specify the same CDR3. The DNA for the CDR3 is TGTGCCAGCAGTTACAGGACAGGCTACGAGCAGTACTTC. This translates into CASSYRTGYEQYF. This chain uses TRBV6-5 with TRBJ2-7; 7 nucleotides line up with TRBD1. The germline CDR1 and CDR2 sequences are MNHEY and SVGAGI. The length of the CDR3 is 13 residues. V lost 2 bases, J lost 3 bases, and 1 base stayed unmatched.

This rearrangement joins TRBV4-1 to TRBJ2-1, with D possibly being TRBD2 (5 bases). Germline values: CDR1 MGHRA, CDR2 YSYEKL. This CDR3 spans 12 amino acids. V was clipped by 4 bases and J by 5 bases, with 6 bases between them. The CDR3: CASSLGNNEQFF. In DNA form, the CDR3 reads TGCGCCAGCAGCCTCGGGAACAATGAGCAGTTCTTC.

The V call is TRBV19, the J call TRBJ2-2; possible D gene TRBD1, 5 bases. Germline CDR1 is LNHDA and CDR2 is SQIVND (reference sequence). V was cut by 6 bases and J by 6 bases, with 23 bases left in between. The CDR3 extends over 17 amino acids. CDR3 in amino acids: CASSPVGRPGRSGELFF. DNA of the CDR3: TGTGCCAGTAGCCCAGTCGGAAGGCCAGGGCGATCCGGGGAGCTGTTTTTT.

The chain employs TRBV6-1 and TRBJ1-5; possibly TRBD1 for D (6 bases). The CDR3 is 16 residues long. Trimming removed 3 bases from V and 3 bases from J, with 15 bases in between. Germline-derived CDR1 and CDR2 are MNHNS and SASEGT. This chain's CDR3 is CASSDGGRGFNQPQHF. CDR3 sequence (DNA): TGTGCCAGCAGTGACGGGGGCAGGGGCTTCAATCAGCCCCAGCATTTT.

The CDR3 region has the DNA TGTGCCAGCAGTGAAACAACCGAGGACCGAACCGGGGAGCTGTTTTTT. Protein: CASSETTEDRTGELFF. V gene TRBV2 combines with J gene TRBJ2-2; no reliable D call. The CDR3 is 16 residues long. From germline, CDR1 is SNHLY and CDR2 FYNNEI. V dropped 2 bases and J dropped 5 bases, with 15 bases sitting between them.

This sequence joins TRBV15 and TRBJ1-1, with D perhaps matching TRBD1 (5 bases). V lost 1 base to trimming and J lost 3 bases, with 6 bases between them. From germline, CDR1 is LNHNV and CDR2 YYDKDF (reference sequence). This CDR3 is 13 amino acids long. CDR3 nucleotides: TGTGCCACCAGCAGAGGAGGGGACACTGAAGCTTTCTTT. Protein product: CATSRGGDTEAFF.

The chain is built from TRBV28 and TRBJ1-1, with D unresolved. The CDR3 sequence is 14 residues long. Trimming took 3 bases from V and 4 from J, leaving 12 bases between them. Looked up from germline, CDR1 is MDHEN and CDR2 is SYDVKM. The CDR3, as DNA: TGTGCCAGCAGTTTCCCGTCCACGGGCACTGAAGCTTTCTTT. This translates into CASSFPSTGTEAFF.

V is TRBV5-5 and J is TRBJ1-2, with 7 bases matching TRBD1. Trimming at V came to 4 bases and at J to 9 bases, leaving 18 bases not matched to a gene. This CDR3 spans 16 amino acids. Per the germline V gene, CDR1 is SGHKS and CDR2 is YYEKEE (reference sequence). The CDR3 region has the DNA TGTGCCAGCAGCCGGGGGTACGGGACAGCCGGCTGGAGCTACACCTTC. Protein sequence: CASSRGYGTAGWSYTF.

CDR3 DNA: TGTGCCAGCAGTGAAGTCTTGCTAGCGGGAGGCCAAGAGACCCAGTACTTC. The encoded protein is CASSEVLLAGGQETQYF. The chain joins TRBV6-1 to TRBJ2-5; 11 nucleotides match TRBD2. The V gene's germline CDR1 is MNHNS and CDR2 SASEGT. The V gene end was trimmed by 1 base and the J gene end by 1 base; junction bases not matched to a gene: 5. The CDR3 sequence is 17 residues long.

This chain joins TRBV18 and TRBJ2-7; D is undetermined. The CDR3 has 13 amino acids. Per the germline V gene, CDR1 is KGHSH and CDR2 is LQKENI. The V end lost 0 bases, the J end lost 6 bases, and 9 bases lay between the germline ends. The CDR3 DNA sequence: TGTGCCAGCTCACCACCCAGTAGAGCCGAGCAGTACTTC. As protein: CASSPPSRAEQYF. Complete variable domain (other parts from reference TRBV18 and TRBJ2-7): NAGVMQNPRHLVRRRGQEARLRCSPMKGHSHVYWYRQLPEEGLKFMVYLQKENIIDESGMPKERFSAEFPKEGPSILRIQQVVRGDSAAYFCASSPPSRAEQYFGPGTRLTVT.

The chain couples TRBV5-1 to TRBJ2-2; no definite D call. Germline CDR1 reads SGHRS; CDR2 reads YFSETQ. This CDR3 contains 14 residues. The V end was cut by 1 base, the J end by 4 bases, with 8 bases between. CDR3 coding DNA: TGCGCCAGCAGCTTGAGGGATATCACCGGGGAGCTGTTTTTT. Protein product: CASSLRDITGELFF. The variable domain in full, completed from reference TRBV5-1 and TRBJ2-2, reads KAGVTQTPRYLIKTRGQQVTLSCSPISGHRSVSWYQQTPGQGLQFLFEYFSETQRNKGNFPGRFSGRQFSNSRSEMNVSTLELGDSALYLCASSLRDITGELFFGEGSRLTVL.

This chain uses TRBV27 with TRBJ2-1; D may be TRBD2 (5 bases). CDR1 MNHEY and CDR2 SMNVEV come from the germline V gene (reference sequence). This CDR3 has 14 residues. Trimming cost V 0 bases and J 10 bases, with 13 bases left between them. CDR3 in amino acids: CASSLSRRIYEQFF. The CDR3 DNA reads TGTGCCAGCAGTTTATCGAGGAGGATTTACGAGCAGTTCTTC.